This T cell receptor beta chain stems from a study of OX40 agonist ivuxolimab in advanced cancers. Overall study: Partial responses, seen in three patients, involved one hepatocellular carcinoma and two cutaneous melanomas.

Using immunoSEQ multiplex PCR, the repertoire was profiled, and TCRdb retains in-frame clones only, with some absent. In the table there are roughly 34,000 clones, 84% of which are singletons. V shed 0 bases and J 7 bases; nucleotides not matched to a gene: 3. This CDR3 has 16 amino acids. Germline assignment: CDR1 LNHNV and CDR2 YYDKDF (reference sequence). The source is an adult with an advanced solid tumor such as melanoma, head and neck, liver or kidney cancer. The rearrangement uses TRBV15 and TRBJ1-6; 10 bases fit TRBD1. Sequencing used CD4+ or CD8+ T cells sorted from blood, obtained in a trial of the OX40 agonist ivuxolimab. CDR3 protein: CATSREKGQGNSPLHF. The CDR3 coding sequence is TGTGCCACCAGCAGAGAGAAGGGACAGGGGAATTCACCCCTCCACTTT.